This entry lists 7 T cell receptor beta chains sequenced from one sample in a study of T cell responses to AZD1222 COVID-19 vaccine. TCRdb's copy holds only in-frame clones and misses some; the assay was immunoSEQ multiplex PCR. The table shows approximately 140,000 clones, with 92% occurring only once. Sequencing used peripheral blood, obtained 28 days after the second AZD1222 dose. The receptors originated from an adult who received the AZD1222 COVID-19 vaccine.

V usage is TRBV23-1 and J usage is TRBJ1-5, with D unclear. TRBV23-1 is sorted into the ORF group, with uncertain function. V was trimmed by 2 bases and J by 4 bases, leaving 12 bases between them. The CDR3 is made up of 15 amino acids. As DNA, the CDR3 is TGCGCCAGCAGTCAACAACGGGGTCCTAATCAGCCCCAGCATTTT. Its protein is CASSQQRGPNQPQHF.

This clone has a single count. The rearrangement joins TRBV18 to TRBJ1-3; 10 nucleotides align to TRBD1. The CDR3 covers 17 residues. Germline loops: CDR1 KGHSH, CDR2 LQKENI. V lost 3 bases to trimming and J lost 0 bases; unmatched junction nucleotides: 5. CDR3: CASSPQGQGSSGNTIYF. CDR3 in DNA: TGTGCCAGCTCACCCCAGGGACAGGGGAGCTCTGGAAACACCATATATTTT.

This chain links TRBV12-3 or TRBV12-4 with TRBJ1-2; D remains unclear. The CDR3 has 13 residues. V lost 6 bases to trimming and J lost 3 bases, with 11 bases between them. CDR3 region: CASSPQDYYGYTF. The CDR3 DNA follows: TGTGCCAGCAGCCCGCAGGACTACTATGGCTACACCTTC.

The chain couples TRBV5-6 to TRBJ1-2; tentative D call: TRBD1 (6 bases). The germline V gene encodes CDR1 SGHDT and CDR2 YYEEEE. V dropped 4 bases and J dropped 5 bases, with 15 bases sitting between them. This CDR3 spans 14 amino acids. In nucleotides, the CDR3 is TGTGCCAGCAGCGTAGGGGGGGCGAGGTATGGCTACACCTTC. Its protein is CASSVGGARYGYTF.

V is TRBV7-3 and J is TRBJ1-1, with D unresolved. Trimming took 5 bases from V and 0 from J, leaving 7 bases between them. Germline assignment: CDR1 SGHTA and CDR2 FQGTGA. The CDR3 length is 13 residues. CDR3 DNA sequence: TGTGCCAGCAGCCCTCAAATGAACACTGAAGCTTTCTTT. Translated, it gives CASSPQMNTEAFF.

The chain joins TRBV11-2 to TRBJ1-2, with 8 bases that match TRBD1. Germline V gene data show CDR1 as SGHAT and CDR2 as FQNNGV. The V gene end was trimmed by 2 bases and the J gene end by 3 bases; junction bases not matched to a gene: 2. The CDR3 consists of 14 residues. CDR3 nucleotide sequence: TGTGCCAGCAGCTTACCGGACAGGGACTATGGCTACACCTTC. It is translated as CASSLPDRDYGYTF.

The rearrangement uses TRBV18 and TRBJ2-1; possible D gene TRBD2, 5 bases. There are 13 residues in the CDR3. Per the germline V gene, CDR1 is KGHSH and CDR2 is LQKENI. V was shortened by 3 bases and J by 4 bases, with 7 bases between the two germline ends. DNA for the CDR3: TGTGCCAGCTCACCGCCGGGGTACAATGAGCAGTTCTTC. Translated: CASSPPGYNEQFF.